Shown below are 5 T cell receptor beta chains from a single sample sequenced in a study of T cells in Graves' hyperthyroidism and ophthalmopathy. RNA transcripts served as the template for amplifying TCR beta CDR3 regions. HTBI primers were the set used in a first-round RT-PCR of the TCR CDR3. Via MiXCR, TCRdb re-called the multiplex PCR reads, giving one row per CDR3 protein. Of about 640,000 distinct CDR3 sequences listed, under 25% are singletons. Source material: blood. These receptors came from a man aged 25 to 40 with Graves' ophthalmopathy.

The rearrangement links TRBV6-5 to TRBJ1-5; D might be TRBD1 (5 bases). Germline-derived CDR1 and CDR2 are MNHEY and SVGAGI. This CDR3 is 14 amino acids long. V was cut by 0 bases and J by 6 bases, with 9 bases left in between. CDR3 region: CASSYSGLAQPQHF. Written as DNA, the CDR3 is TGTGCCAGCAGTTACTCGGGGCTGGCTCAGCCCCAGCATTTT.

This clonotype was observed many times. CDR3 bases: TGTGCCAGCAGTACAACAGGGTATCTAGAAGCTTTCTTT. Translating it yields CASSTTGYLEAFF. The J gene is TRBJ1-1, the V gene TRBV28; D possibly corresponds to TRBD1 (6 bases). Germline CDR1 and CDR2: MDHEN and SYDVKM. This CDR3 region has 13 residues. Trimming took off 5 bases at V and 8 bases at J, with 15 bases between the two ends.

At least ten counts were recorded for this clonotype. The chain has TRBV11-2 and TRBJ2-5; D gene ambiguous. Germline V gives CDR1 SGHAT, CDR2 FQNNGV. The CDR3 is 13 amino acids. V lost 1 base to trimming and J lost 5 bases, with 8 bases between them. CDR3 region: CASSLVSVETQYF. Written as DNA, the CDR3 is TGTGCCAGCAGCTTAGTGAGTGTTGAGACCCAGTACTTC.

This clonotype has at least ten counts. This chain joins TRBV11-2 and TRBJ2-7; D is ambiguous. Per the germline V gene, CDR1 is SGHAT and CDR2 is FQNNGV. There are 15 residues in the CDR3. The ends were cut back, 5 bases at V and 1 base at J, with 15 bases in the middle. The CDR3 nucleotides read TGTGCCAGCAGCCAAACGGACGCGACGTCCTACGAGCAGTACTTC. Translation: CASSQTDATSYEQYF. Supplemented by reference TRBV11-2 and TRBJ2-7, the full variable domain reads EAGVAQSPRYKIIEKRQSVAFWCNPISGHATLYWYQQILGQGPKLLIQFQNNGVVDDSQLPKDRFSAERLKGVDSTLKIQPAKLEDSAVYLCASSQTDATSYEQYFGPGTRLTVT.

In its sample, this clonotype was seen a few times. The chain combines TRBV24-1 with TRBJ1-6; 9 bases are a match to TRBD1. The germline V gene encodes CDR1 KGHDR and CDR2 SFDVKD. The CDR3 has 16 residues. J gave up 8 bases and V 8 bases, and 12 bases lay outside the gene matches. The CDR3 sequence: CATTDPGTGWHSPLHF. CDR3 DNA sequence: TGTGCCACCACTGACCCCGGGACAGGGTGGCATTCACCCCTCCACTTT.